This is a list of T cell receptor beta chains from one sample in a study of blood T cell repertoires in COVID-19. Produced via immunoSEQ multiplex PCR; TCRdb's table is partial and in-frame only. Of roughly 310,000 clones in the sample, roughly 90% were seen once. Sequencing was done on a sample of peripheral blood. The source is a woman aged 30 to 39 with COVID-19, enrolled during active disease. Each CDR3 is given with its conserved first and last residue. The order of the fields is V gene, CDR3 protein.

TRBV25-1	CASSDGISGSPGYF
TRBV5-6	CASSYINQPQHF
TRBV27	CASSLFFGGQPQHF
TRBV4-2	CASSQGRGQGGGSYEQYF
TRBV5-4	CASSLGGLAGMHEQFF
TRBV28	CASTVGPQPQHF
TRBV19	CASSMRRDRVKGSNQPQHF
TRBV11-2	CASSSSTGQRNTIYF
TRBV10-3	CAISVSRGEETQYF
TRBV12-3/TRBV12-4	CASSWGLSGEQFF
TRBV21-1	CASSKGGQFYSGNTIYF
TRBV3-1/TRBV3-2	CASSLTSDRGIYGYTF
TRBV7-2	CASSYGQGGGGYTF
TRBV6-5	CASRSEGSGYGYTF
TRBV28	CASSSSSGRTDTQYF
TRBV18	CASRGDRDYEQYF
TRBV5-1	CASSLQPDRVNEQYF
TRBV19	CASSDREGSVTEAFF
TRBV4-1	CASSVSAPGKTEAFF
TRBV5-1	CASSEDTGGTEAFF
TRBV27	CASSYVWDRDWTDTQYF
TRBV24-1	CATSGIRDSGRETQYF
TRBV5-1	CASSLNGEGEQFF
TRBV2	CASTGQGLSGANVLTF
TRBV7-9	CASSPPHRGTEAFF
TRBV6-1	CASSEDRSSYNSPLHF
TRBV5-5	CASSPQGAVSGNTIYF
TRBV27	CASSFSGVGSNYGYTF
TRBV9	CASSVATDSSTAFF
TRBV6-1	CASSDDRGSNQPQHF
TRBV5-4	CASSLDQNGYTF